The 28 T cell receptor beta chains listed next were all sequenced from one sample in a study of T cell repertoires in cytomegalovirus infection. TCRdb independently ran MiXCR on the reads; one entry per CDR3 protein. The repertoire holds about 300,000 distinct CDR3 sequences, with about 9.2% as singletons. The sequenced sample consisted of PBMCs. These receptors were collected from a human donor in good health (CMV status not recorded). Some clones in this sample may be carry-over from other donors' samples.

This clonotype has ten or more counts. This chain joins TRBV7-9 and TRBJ2-4; no clear D gene. The ends were cut back, 1 base at V and 3 bases at J, with 10 bases in the middle. CDR3 size: 15 residues. CDR1 is SEHNR, CDR2 FQNEAQ, per germline (reference sequence). In nucleotides, the CDR3 is TGTGCCAGCAGCTTAGGGCTTCAAAGCAAAAACATTCAGTACTTC. The encoded protein is CASSLGLQSKNIQYF.

This clonotype was observed at least ten times. The V call is TRBV7-2, the J call TRBJ1-4, with D hard to call. Trimming removed 6 bases at V and 7 bases at J, with 12 bases between. Germline V lookup: CDR1 SGHTA, CDR2 FQGNSA. The CDR3 runs 13 residues. The CDR3 region has the DNA TGTGCCAGCAGGCGAGAGAATGGTGAAAAACTGTTTTTT. As protein: CASRRENGEKLFF. Together with reference TRBV7-2 and TRBJ1-4, the CDR3 gives the full variable domain: GAGVSQSPSNKVTEKGKDVELRCDPISGHTALYWYRQSLGQGLEFLIYFQGNSAPDKSGLPSDRFSAERTGGSVSTLTIQRTQQEDSAVYLCASRRENGEKLFFGSGTQLSVL.

This clonotype occurred many times. This rearrangement joins TRBV27 to TRBJ2-3, with D possibly TRBD1 on 6 matching bases. Germline-derived CDR1 and CDR2 are MNHEY and SMNVEV (reference sequence). There are 14 residues in the CDR3. Trimming cost V 5 bases and J 4 bases, with 13 bases left between them. The CDR3 nucleotides read TGTGCCAGCAGTCCACTGGACAGCCCAGATACGCAGTATTTT. Protein: CASSPLDSPDTQYF.

This clonotype occurred many times. The chain is built from TRBV5-1 and TRBJ2-2, with D perhaps matching TRBD1 (5 bases). The ends were cut back, 1 base at V and 6 bases at J, with 13 bases in the middle. CDR1 is SGHRS, CDR2 YFSETQ, per germline. CDR3 length equals 15 residues. CDR3 bases: TGCGCCAGCAGCTTGTGGCAGGGCGAATCCGGGGAGCTGTTTTTT. Translation gives CASSLWQGESGELFF.

This clonotype was picked up many times. The V gene is TRBV28, the J gene TRBJ1-1; unclear D gene. V was shortened by 5 bases and J by 4 bases, with 11 bases between the two germline ends. The CDR3 loop spans 13 amino acids. CDR1 and CDR2 from the germline V gene are MDHEN and SYDVKM. The CDR3 loop is CASSPRRRTEAFF. CDR3 nucleotide sequence: TGTGCCAGCAGTCCCCGACGACGCACTGAAGCTTTCTTT.

Ten or more counts support this clonotype. The V call is TRBV28, the J call TRBJ1-1, with D uncertain. V was cut by 5 bases and J by 4 bases, with 17 bases left in between. The germline gives CDR1 MDHEN, CDR2 SYDVKM. The CDR3 totals 15 residues. CDR3 loop: CASSAMGWQTTEAFF. CDR3 DNA sequence: TGTGCCAGCAGTGCTATGGGGTGGCAGACCACTGAAGCTTTCTTT.

At least ten counts were recorded for this clonotype. This chain connects TRBV7-2 to TRBJ2-3; 13 nucleotides agree with TRBD2. The germline gives CDR1 SGHTA, CDR2 FQGNSA. With 4 bases clipped from V and 0 bases from J, the junction kept 7 bases outside the gene matches. The CDR3 has 18 amino acids. The DNA for the CDR3 is TGTGCCAGCAGCTCCTGGGGACTAGCGGGACCGAGCACAGATACGCAGTATTTT. The encoded protein is CASSSWGLAGPSTDTQYF.

Comments on this clonotype: Mismatch with germline at one junction end may stem from a read error. The V gene is TRBV6-2 or TRBV6-3, the J gene TRBJ1-1; D possibly corresponds to TRBD1 (5 bases). From germline, CDR1 is MNHEY and CDR2 SVGEGT. The CDR3 has 12 residues. DNA of the CDR3: TGTGCCCGCAGTTACTGGGGGACTGAAGCTTTTTTT. This gives the protein CARSYWGTEAFF.

The chain is built from TRBV27 and TRBJ2-7, with D possibly being TRBD2 (5 bases). The CDR3 is 13 residues long. V was shortened by 4 bases and J by 5 bases, with 12 bases between the two germline ends. CDR1 and CDR2 (germline): MNHEY, SMNVEV (reference sequence). In nucleotides, the CDR3 is TGTGCCAGCAGTTCCGTGCCTAGCCACGAGCAGTACTTC. It codes for CASSSVPSHEQYF.

This clonotype has just a few counts. The chain employs TRBV5-1 and TRBJ1-4; TRBD1 agrees at 10 bases. Germline CDR1 reads SGHRS; CDR2 reads YFSETQ. CDR3 size: 15 residues. V lost 3 bases, J lost 7 bases, and 6 bases stayed unmatched. The CDR3 protein is CASSSTGGLGEKLFF. In nucleotides, the CDR3 is TGCGCCAGCAGCTCGACAGGGGGCCTAGGTGAAAAACTGTTTTTT.

This clonotype was seen many times. The chain recombines TRBV6-5 with TRBJ1-2; D gene ambiguous. Per germline, CDR1 MNHEY and CDR2 SVGAGI. The V gene lost 0 bases and the J gene lost 1 base, with 15 bases spanning the gap. The CDR3 sequence is 17 residues long. CDR3 in DNA: TGTGCCAGCAGTTACTCGAGTGACGGTCACATTAACTATGGCTACACCTTC. Translating it yields CASSYSSDGHINYGYTF.

CDR3 coding DNA: TGTGCCACCCGGGGGGGGACTAGCATCTACAATGAGCAGTTCTTC. Its translation: CATRGGTSIYNEQFF. The chain is built from TRBV6-5 and TRBJ2-1; 9 bases fit TRBD2. The length of the CDR3 is 15 residues. Trimming cost V 10 bases and J 3 bases; bases outside gene matches: 10. The germline CDR1 and CDR2 sequences are MNHEY and SVGAGI.

This chain links TRBV20-1 with TRBJ2-2; a weak D match, TRBD1 (6 bases). The germline CDR1 and CDR2 sequences are DFQATT and SNEGSKA (reference sequence). Deletions cut 8 bases from V and 1 base from J, with 11 bases between. The CDR3 consists of 13 residues. The CDR3 sequence: CSILGQNTGELFF. The CDR3 DNA reads TGCAGTATACTGGGACAGAACACCGGGGAGCTGTTTTTT.

The chain joins TRBV20-1 to TRBJ2-5; TRBD2 might be the D (5 bases). There are 14 residues in the CDR3. V was clipped by 0 bases and J by 0 bases, with 8 bases between them. Germline lookup yields CDR1 DFQATT and CDR2 SNEGSKA (reference sequence). The CDR3: CSARDPGDQETQYF. In DNA form, the CDR3 reads TGCAGTGCTAGAGATCCCGGGGACCAAGAGACCCAGTACTTC.

This clonotype occurred many times. V usage is TRBV7-2 and J usage is TRBJ2-5; 10 positions match TRBD1. The V gene end was trimmed by 5 bases and the J gene end by 5 bases; junction bases not matched to a gene: 11. In germline, CDR1 is SGHTA, CDR2 FQGNSA. This CDR3 is 16 amino acids long. The CDR3: CASSPRQGAGQETQYF. As DNA, the CDR3 is TGTGCCAGCAGCCCCCGACAGGGGGCGGGCCAGGAGACCCAGTACTTC.

This clonotype was detected many times. This rearrangement joins TRBV10-3 to TRBJ2-1, with 15 bases identical to TRBD2. J lost 1 base, V lost 1 base, and 8 bases had no gene match. The CDR3 extends over 20 amino acids. Germline V gene lookup returns CDR1 ENHRY and CDR2 SYGVKD. DNA for the CDR3: TGTGCCATCAGTGAGTTCGGGACTAGCGGGGGGAAGCGGTCCTACAATGAGCAGTTCTTC. The encoded protein is CAISEFGTSGGKRSYNEQFF.

This clonotype was seen many times. The chain combines TRBV28 with TRBJ1-6; D possibly corresponds to TRBD1 (5 bases). V lost 1 base to trimming and J lost 7 bases, with 14 bases between them. This CDR3 has 16 amino acids. CDR1 and CDR2 (germline): MDHEN, SYDVKM. The CDR3 loop is CASSLLGGTANSPLHF. CDR3 bases: TGTGCCAGCAGTTTATTGGGAGGGACGGCAAATTCACCCCTCCACTTT. The complete variable domain, with remaining parts taken from reference TRBV28 and TRBJ1-6, reads DVKVTQSSRYLVKRTGEKVFLECVQDMDHENMFWYRQDPGLGLRLIYFSYDVKMKEKGDIPEGYSVSREKKERFSLILESASTNQTSMYLCASSLLGGTANSPLHFGNGTRLTVT.

This clonotype was seen many times. The chain uses TRBV28 and TRBJ2-7, with 7 positions matching TRBD1. The CDR3 has 13 amino acids. The germline CDR1 and CDR2 sequences are MDHEN and SYDVKM. V gave up 6 bases and J gave up 5 bases; unmatched junction bases: 7. DNA for the CDR3: TGTGCCAGCAGCCCTGGACAGGCCCACGAGCAGTACGTC. It translates to CASSPGQAHEQYV.

This clonotype was seen a few times. The chain joins TRBV3-1 to TRBJ2-3; weak D call: TRBD2 (6 bases). The germline V gene encodes CDR1 LGHDT and CDR2 YNNKEL (reference sequence). This CDR3 is 12 amino acids long. V lost 2 bases and J 8 bases, leaving 8 bases between the germline ends. CDR3 in DNA: TGTGCCAGCAGCCAAACCGGGGGTACGCAGTATTTT. It codes for CASSQTGGTQYF.

This rearrangement joins TRBV20-1 to TRBJ2-6, with no clear D. Per the germline V gene, CDR1 is DFQATT and CDR2 is SNEGSKA (reference sequence). The length of the CDR3 is 16 residues. The germline V and J ends were trimmed by 7 bases and 0 bases, with 16 bases remaining between them. CDR3 nucleotides: TGCAGTGTCCCAACAGATACTTACTCTGGGGCCAACGTCCTGACTTTC. Encoded protein: CSVPTDTYSGANVLTF.

Many counts were recorded for this clonotype. CDR3 sequence: CSARDRQGNNYGYTF. The CDR3 DNA reads TGCAGTGCTAGAGATCGACAGGGGAATAACTATGGCTACACCTTC. The V gene is TRBV20-1, the J gene TRBJ1-2; 8 bases map to TRBD1. Germline V CDR1 and CDR2: DFQATT, SNEGSKA (reference sequence). J lost 1 base, V lost 0 bases, and 4 bases had no gene match. The CDR3 extends over 15 amino acids.

Only a few counts were recorded for this clonotype. V and J are TRBV6-2 or TRBV6-3 and TRBJ2-7, with D perhaps given as TRBD1 or TRBD2 (6 bases each). Trimming removed 4 bases from V and 6 bases from J, with 13 bases in between. This CDR3 is 13 amino acids long. From germline, CDR1 is MNHEY and CDR2 SVGEGT. The CDR3 here is CASSSGGYFEQYV. The CDR3 nucleotides read TGTGCCAGCAGTTCCGGGGGCTATTTCGAGCAGTACGTC.

This clonotype was observed at least ten times. The genes are TRBV7-2 and TRBJ2-5, with 7 bases lining up with TRBD1. In germline, CDR1 is SGHTA, CDR2 FQGNSA. The CDR3 is 14 amino acids. J gave up 9 bases and V 4 bases, and 11 bases lay outside the gene matches. The CDR3 sequence: CASSSRQGSEAQYF. The CDR3 DNA sequence: TGTGCCAGCAGCTCTAGACAGGGATCTGAGGCCCAGTACTTC.

In its sample, this clonotype was seen many times. The rearrangement uses TRBV7-3 and TRBJ2-2; the D is unclear. V was pared by 5 bases and J by 10 bases, with 20 bases between. Germline V gives CDR1 SGHTA, CDR2 FQGTGA. The CDR3 is 15 residues long. The CDR3 region is CASSLRSPGAPELFF. CDR3 sequence (DNA): TGTGCCAGCAGCCTACGGTCGCCAGGTGCCCCGGAGCTGTTTTTT.

This clonotype was seen more than once but under ten times. The chain links TRBV6-2 or TRBV6-3 to TRBJ2-1; D not certain. Germline CDR1 reads MNHEY; CDR2 reads SVGEGT. V was cut by 6 bases and J by 5 bases, with 11 bases left in between. There are 13 residues in the CDR3. The CDR3 protein is CASSYLTHNEQFF. The DNA of the CDR3 is TGTGCCAGCAGCTATCTTACGCACAATGAGCAGTTCTTC.

This clonotype has a count of ten or more. The CDR3 region has the DNA TGCAGTGCTAGAGATCGACGAAGGATTTATCAGCCCCAGCATTTT. This translates into CSARDRRRIYQPQHF. V usage is TRBV20-1 and J usage is TRBJ1-5; D gene unclear. V shed 0 bases and J shed 5 bases, with 14 bases lying between them. The CDR3 spans 15 residues. Germline V CDR1 and CDR2: DFQATT, SNEGSKA (reference sequence).

This clonotype was seen many times. J is TRBJ2-7 and V is TRBV5-5; no firm D call. This CDR3 contains 13 residues. The V gene lost 3 bases and the J gene lost 6 bases, with 13 bases spanning the gap. Germline V CDR1 and CDR2: SGHKS, YYEKEE (reference sequence). CDR3 sequence (DNA): TGTGCCAGCAGCTCTCCTATGGCCTCCGAGCAGTACGTC. This sequence encodes CASSSPMASEQYV.

This clonotype has only a few counts. The genes are TRBV20-1 and TRBJ2-7; TRBD1 agrees at 8 bases. The CDR3 sequence is 11 residues long. In germline, CDR1 is DFQATT, CDR2 SNEGSKA (reference sequence). V trimming: 5 bases; J trimming: 10 bases; junction bases outside the gene matches: 7. The CDR3 region is CSAPIGQGQYV. The CDR3 DNA sequence: TGCAGTGCTCCGATAGGACAGGGTCAGTACGTC.